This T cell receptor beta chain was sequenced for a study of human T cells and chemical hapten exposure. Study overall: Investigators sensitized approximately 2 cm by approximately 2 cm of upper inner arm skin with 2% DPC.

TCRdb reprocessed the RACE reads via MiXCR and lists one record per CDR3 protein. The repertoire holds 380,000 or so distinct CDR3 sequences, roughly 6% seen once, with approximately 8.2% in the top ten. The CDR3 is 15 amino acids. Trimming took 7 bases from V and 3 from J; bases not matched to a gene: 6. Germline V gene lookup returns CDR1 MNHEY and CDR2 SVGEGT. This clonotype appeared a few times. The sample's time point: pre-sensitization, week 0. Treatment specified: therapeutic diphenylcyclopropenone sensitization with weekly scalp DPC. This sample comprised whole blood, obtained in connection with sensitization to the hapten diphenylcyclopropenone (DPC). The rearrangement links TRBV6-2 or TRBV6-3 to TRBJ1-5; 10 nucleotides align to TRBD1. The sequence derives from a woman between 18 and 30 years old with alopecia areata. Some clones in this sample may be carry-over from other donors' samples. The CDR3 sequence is CASKAGTGANQPQHF. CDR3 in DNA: TGTGCCAGCAAAGCCGGGACAGGGGCCAATCAGCCCCAGCATTTT.